This TCR beta chain was recorded in a study of OX40 agonist ivuxolimab in advanced cancers. Study outcomes and limitations: At doses 0.1 to 3.0 mg/kg, CD4+ and CD8+ clones expanded.

This CDR3 is 15 amino acids long. Germline CDR1 MNHEY, CDR2 SVGAGI. With 5 bases clipped from V and 6 bases from J, the junction kept 10 bases outside the gene matches. As regards this clone: The antigen remains unidentified.

The repertoire was sequenced with immunoSEQ multiplex PCR; TCRdb's copy has only in-frame clones and lacks some. The data show fewer than 200,000 clones, with around 94% seen just once and around 0.31% held by the top ten. The chain carries TRBV6-5 and TRBJ1-5; TRBD1 matches at 7 bases. This sample comprised CD4+ or CD8+ T cells sorted from blood, obtained in a trial of the OX40 agonist ivuxolimab. The TCR originated in an adult with an advanced solid tumor such as melanoma, head and neck, liver or kidney cancer. The CDR3: CASSPRDRAGQPQHF. CDR3 in DNA: TGTGCCAGCAGTCCACGAGACAGGGCGGGTCAGCCCCAGCATTTT.